This passage covers 27 T cell receptor beta chains from one sample sequenced in a study of blood T cell repertoires in COVID-19. The table came from immunoSEQ multiplex PCR; TCRdb's copy has only in-frame clones and leaves some out. The table lists over 200,000 clones, about 87% of them singletons. The source material was peripheral blood. These receptors all stem from a young man with COVID-19, enrolled during active disease.

This chain connects TRBV12-3 or TRBV12-4 to TRBJ2-3; D may be TRBD2 (5 bases). V was cut by 8 bases and J by 4 bases, with 10 bases left in between. The CDR3 length is 12 residues. This CDR3 is CASDSGSDTQYF. CDR3 nucleotides: TGTGCCAGCGACTCGGGGTCAGATACGCAGTATTTT.

The gene calls are TRBV19 and TRBJ1-5; 7 positions agree with TRBD1. CDR1 LNHDA and CDR2 SQIVND come from the germline V gene (reference sequence). CDR3 length: 15 amino acids. Losses at the gene ends were 10 bases for V and 0 bases for J; bases not matched to a gene: 9. CDR3 in DNA: TGTGCCACCCAGGGACAGAGCTATAGCAATCAGCCCCAGCATTTT. This sequence encodes CATQGQSYSNQPQHF.

This chain uses TRBV6-5 with TRBJ1-5; tentatively, D is TRBD1 (5 bases). From germline, CDR1 is MNHEY and CDR2 SVGAGI. CDR3 length: 14 residues. The V gene lost 6 bases and the J gene lost 5 bases, with 14 bases spanning the gap. CDR3 sequence reads: CASRGPGMHQPQHF. The CDR3 DNA reads as TGTGCCAGCAGAGGGCCAGGGATGCATCAGCCCCAGCATTTT.

V and J are TRBV6-2 or TRBV6-3 and TRBJ1-2; no reliable D call. The V and J ends lost 2 bases and 6 bases respectively, with 19 bases between them. The CDR3 is 16 residues long. CDR1 is MNHEY, CDR2 SVGEGT, per germline. In DNA form, the CDR3 reads TGTGCCAGCAGTTACCCCCCTCCGGCCATAGGAGATGGCTACACCTTC. Encoded protein: CASSYPPPAIGDGYTF.

V usage is TRBV2 and J usage is TRBJ2-3; 10 bases are a match to TRBD1. This CDR3 has 17 residues. CDR1 SNHLY and CDR2 FYNNEI come from the germline V gene. V lost 5 bases, J lost 2 bases, and 10 bases stayed unmatched. In DNA, the CDR3 is TGTGCCAGCAGTAAACCGACAGGGGGCCCATCCACAGATACGCAGTATTTT. Translating gives CASSKPTGGPSTDTQYF.

The V and J genes are TRBV30 and TRBJ2-3, with 7 bases aligning to TRBD1. Per germline, CDR1 GTSNPN and CDR2 SVGIG (reference sequence). This CDR3 comprises 16 residues. Unmatched junction bases numbered 14, after V lost 2 bases and J lost 6 bases. The CDR3 loop is CAWSPPGQGVGDTQYF. CDR3 DNA: TGTGCCTGGAGTCCCCCCGGGCAGGGGGTCGGGGATACGCAGTATTTT.

The rearrangement links TRBV6-5 to TRBJ1-3; possible D gene TRBD1, 5 bases. The CDR3 extends over 15 amino acids. Trimming took off 2 bases at V and 0 bases at J, with 8 bases between the two ends. Germline CDR1 is MNHEY and CDR2 is SVGAGI. This chain's CDR3 is CASSYDSFSGNTIYF. Written as DNA, the CDR3 is TGTGCCAGCAGTTACGACAGCTTCTCTGGAAACACCATATATTTT.

The gene calls are TRBV3-1 (or the pseudogene TRBV3-2) and TRBJ2-7; no firm D call. CDR1 and CDR2 (germline): LGHDT, YNNKEL (reference sequence). CDR3 length: 11 amino acids. Trimming left V 4 bases short and J 3 bases short, with 4 bases between. The CDR3 DNA follows: TGTGCCAGCAGCCTCCTCTACGAGCAGTACTTC. This encodes CASSLLYEQYF.

This clone was counted between two and nine times. V and J are TRBV24-1 and TRBJ2-2, with D perhaps TRBD2 (6 bases). The germline gives CDR1 KGHDR, CDR2 SFDVKD. V was cut by 5 bases and J by 1 base, with 7 bases left in between. CDR3 length: 14 residues. In nucleotides, the CDR3 is TGTGCCACCAGTGTGGGACTGAACACCGGGGAGCTGTTTTTT. This translates into CATSVGLNTGELFF.

This chain connects TRBV19 to TRBJ1-2; no definite D call. Per germline, CDR1 LNHDA and CDR2 SQIVND (reference sequence). The CDR3 length is 13 residues. V was cut by 3 bases and J by 2 bases, with 7 bases left in between. This chain's CDR3 is CASSMARNYGYTF. The CDR3 DNA reads as TGTGCCAGTAGTATGGCGAGGAACTATGGCTACACCTTC. The entire variable domain, with the rest obtained from reference TRBV19 and TRBJ1-2, is as follows: DGGITQSPKYLFRKEGQNVTLSCEQNLNHDAMYWYRQDPGQGLRLIYYSQIVNDFQKGDIAEGYSVSREKKESFPLTVTSAQKNPTAFYLCASSMARNYGYTFGSGTRLTVV.

This sequence joins TRBV6-4 and TRBJ1-2, with 10 nucleotides matching TRBD1. Germline CDR1 reads MRHNA; CDR2 reads SNTAGT. This CDR3 has 16 amino acids. Trimming at V came to 4 bases and at J to 7 bases, leaving 12 bases not matched to a gene. CDR3 nucleotides: TGTGCCAGCAGTGTGACAGGGGGCGTCCCGGACAGTGGCTACACCTTC. Residues: CASSVTGGVPDSGYTF.

This chain joins TRBV30 and TRBJ1-3, with 7 nucleotides matching TRBD1. Germline CDR1 is GTSNPN and CDR2 is SVGIG (reference sequence). V gave up 2 bases and J gave up 4 bases; unmatched junction bases: 2. The CDR3 covers 13 residues. CDR3 sequence (DNA): TGTGCCTGGAGTACAGGGGCCGGAAACACCATATATTTT. Its translation: CAWSTGAGNTIYF.

This rearrangement joins TRBV3-1 (or the pseudogene TRBV3-2) to TRBJ2-7; a possible D gene is TRBD2 (5 bases). V was cut by 10 bases and J by 3 bases, with 13 bases left in between. This CDR3 is built from 12 residues. Germline CDR1 LGHDT, CDR2 YNNKEL (reference sequence). CDR3 region: CATGGPHYEQYF. CDR3 nucleotides: TGTGCCACCGGAGGACCGCACTACGAGCAGTACTTC.

The chain is built from TRBV30 and TRBJ2-7; weak D call: TRBD1 (5 bases). Per the germline V gene, CDR1 is GTSNPN and CDR2 is SVGIG (reference sequence). CDR3 length: 14 residues. Trimming shortened V by 1 base and J by 3 bases, and 13 bases separated the two germline ends. The CDR3 DNA reads TGTGCCTGGAGTGAAACAGGTGGCGTCTACGAGCAGTACTTC. Encoded protein: CAWSETGGVYEQYF.

This chain links TRBV5-8 with TRBJ1-1, with TRBD1 matching 7 bases. There are 14 residues in the CDR3. V shed 6 bases and J 3 bases; nucleotides not matched to a gene: 8. The germline CDR1 and CDR2 sequences are SGHTS and YDEGEE. The CDR3, as DNA: TGTGCCAGCACCCACGACAGGGTGGACACTGAAGCTTTCTTT. Protein sequence: CASTHDRVDTEAFF.

In its sample, this clone was seen a few times. J is TRBJ2-2 and V is TRBV7-9; D is possibly TRBD1 (6 bases). This CDR3 spans 14 amino acids. Trimming removed 0 bases from V and 5 bases from J, with 7 bases in between. Germline V lookup: CDR1 SEHNR, CDR2 FQNEAQ (reference sequence). The CDR3 nucleotides read TGTGCCAGCAGCTTAGCGGGGGCTACCGGGGAGCTGTTTTTT. Its translation: CASSLAGATGELFF. Using reference TRBV7-9 and TRBJ2-2 for the parts outside the CDR3, the full variable domain is DTGVSQNPRHKITKRGQNVTFRCDPISEHNRLYWYRQTLGQGPEFLTYFQNEAQLEKSRLLSDRFSAERPKGSFSTLEIQRTEQGDSAMYLCASSLAGATGELFFGEGSRLTVL.

In this sample, this clone turned up once. J is TRBJ2-3 and V is TRBV13; D unclear. Trimming removed 4 bases at V and 2 bases at J, with 13 bases between. The germline CDR1 and CDR2 sequences are PRHDT and FYEKMQ (reference sequence). CDR3 length: 15 amino acids. The chain's CDR3 is CASSSRGVDTDTQYF. The CDR3 DNA reads as TGTGCCAGCAGCTCCCGTGGAGTCGACACAGATACGCAGTATTTT.

This clone was observed a single time. CDR3 in DNA: TGTGCCACCCGACGCCGGCCGCGGGACAGCCTCTATGGCTACACCTTC. This encodes CATRRRPRDSLYGYTF. The genes are TRBV2 and TRBJ1-2; 7 bases fit TRBD1. The CDR3 is 16 residues long. Germline V gene data show CDR1 as SNHLY and CDR2 as FYNNEI. Trimming at V came to 10 bases and at J to 4 bases, leaving 18 bases not matched to a gene.

The rearrangement links TRBV9 to TRBJ2-1; D remains ambiguous. The CDR3 loop spans 14 amino acids. Trimming stripped 2 bases from V and 1 base from J, with 7 bases between. Germline V gives CDR1 SGDLS, CDR2 YYNGEE. The CDR3 DNA is TGTGCCAGCAGCGTCCGGGTTTCCTACAATGAGCAGTTCTTC. Its protein product is CASSVRVSYNEQFF.

The chain joins TRBV7-6 to TRBJ2-7, with D maybe TRBD1 (6 bases). Trimming stripped 5 bases from V and 0 bases from J, with 14 bases between. This CDR3 spans 15 amino acids. The V gene's germline CDR1 is SGHVS and CDR2 FNYEAQ. The CDR3 sequence is CASSRDGQLSYEQYF. In DNA form, the CDR3 reads TGTGCCAGCAGCCGAGATGGACAGCTCTCCTACGAGCAGTACTTC.

This chain links TRBV23-1 with TRBJ2-1; maybe TRBD2 (6 bases). TRBV23-1 belongs to the ORF category, with a function that is uncertain. Trimming took off 6 bases at V and 10 bases at J, with 16 bases between the two ends. The CDR3 runs 13 residues. CDR3 coding DNA: TGCGCCAGCAGCTCCAGGGACTCCGGGGAGCAGTTCTTC. This encodes CASSSRDSGEQFF.

The chain carries TRBV27 and TRBJ1-4; 9 bases are shared with TRBD1. CDR3 length equals 13 residues. The germline gives CDR1 MNHEY, CDR2 SMNVEV (reference sequence). V lost 7 bases to trimming and J lost 8 bases; unmatched junction nucleotides: 5. The CDR3 bases are TGTGCCAGCACTACAGGGACAGGGGAAAAACTGTTTTTT. As protein: CASTTGTGEKLFF.

This chain links TRBV28 with TRBJ2-7; D uncertain. CDR3 length: 15 amino acids. The germline gives CDR1 MDHEN, CDR2 SYDVKM. Trimming stripped 5 bases from V and 0 bases from J, with 14 bases between. The CDR3 spells CASSPRRSSSYEQYF. In DNA, the CDR3 is TGTGCCAGCAGTCCTAGAAGGAGCAGCTCCTACGAGCAGTACTTC.

This chain joins TRBV6-5 and TRBJ1-1, with a weak D call TRBD1 (6 bases). The CDR3 is 15 amino acids. CDR1 and CDR2 from the germline V gene are MNHEY and SVGAGI. Trimming pared 7 bases from V and 7 bases from J, leaving 22 bases between. The DNA for the CDR3 is TGTGCCAGCACCGCCACTATGGAGAGAGGGGGTGAAGCTTTCTTT. Protein sequence: CASTATMERGGEAFF.

V and J are TRBV10-3 and TRBJ2-7; 11 bases agree with TRBD1. The CDR3 loop spans 14 amino acids. V lost 6 bases, J lost 5 bases, and 6 bases stayed unmatched. Per the germline V gene, CDR1 is ENHRY and CDR2 is SYGVKD. CDR3 in DNA: TGTGCCATCAGGGGTGGACAGGGGGCGGACGAGCAGTACTTC. Translated: CAIRGGQGADEQYF.

J is TRBJ1-2 and V is TRBV19; 8 bases match TRBD1. Germline CDR1 is LNHDA and CDR2 is SQIVND (reference sequence). V lost 8 bases, J lost 8 bases, and 10 bases stayed unmatched. The CDR3 covers 13 residues. The CDR3 DNA is TGTGCCAGTGGTCAGTACGGGACAGGCGGCTACACCTTC. Its translation: CASGQYGTGGYTF.

CDR3 DNA: TGCGCCAGCAGCCAAGCATCCAGGGCAGGCGAGCAGTACTTC. It translates to CASSQASRAGEQYF. The chain combines TRBV4-3 with TRBJ2-7, with D tentatively TRBD1 (5 bases). CDR3 size: 14 residues. Germline assignment: CDR1 LGHNA and CDR2 YSLEER. V lost 1 base and J lost 6, with 13 bases in between.